Below, 32 T cell receptor beta chains from the same sample are listed, as sequenced in a study of blood T cells in healthy people across ages. Then a second PCR, running roughly 7 to 11 cycles, was carried out with a sample-barcoded 5' primer and a J-beta primer mix. TCRdb analysed the 5' RACE reads with MiXCR anew, one entry per CDR3 protein. The sample contains roughly 1,500,000 distinct CDR3 sequences, around 36% of which appear only once. Sequenced: blood. These receptors came from a woman in her 30s in good health.

The genes are TRBV20-1 and TRBJ2-7, with D possibly TRBD2 on 5 matching bases. Germline V gives CDR1 DFQATT, CDR2 SNEGSKA (reference sequence). Trimming took off 0 bases at V and 3 bases at J, with 12 bases between the two ends. The CDR3 runs 14 residues. The CDR3 protein is CSARDAGQIYEQYF. For the CDR3, the DNA is TGCAGTGCTAGAGATGCGGGCCAGATCTACGAGCAGTACTTC.

The sample holds a few counts of this clonotype. The chain employs TRBV10-3 and TRBJ2-3; D unresolved. The CDR3 runs to 14 residues. Trimming pared 6 bases from V and 3 bases from J, leaving 13 bases between. In germline, CDR1 is ENHRY, CDR2 SYGVKD. This chain's CDR3 is CAIRAEELTDTQYF. The CDR3 DNA sequence: TGTGCCATCAGGGCGGAAGAATTAACAGATACGCAGTATTTT.

This clonotype turned up a few times. The rearrangement links TRBV30 to TRBJ1-1; D is unclear. The CDR3 contains 14 residues. The germline gives CDR1 GTSNPN, CDR2 SVGIG (reference sequence). V was shortened by 0 bases and J by 1 base, with 9 bases between the two germline ends. The chain's CDR3 is CAWSVAGPNTEAFF. CDR3 in DNA: TGTGCCTGGAGTGTAGCGGGCCCGAACACTGAAGCTTTCTTT.

This clonotype was seen more than once but under ten times. The chain joins TRBV6-1 to TRBJ1-1, with TRBD1 matching 7 bases. Trimming removed 3 bases from V and 1 base from J; junction bases left unmatched: 5. The germline V gene has CDR1 MNHNS and CDR2 SASEGT. The CDR3 is made up of 15 amino acids. The DNA for the CDR3 is TGTGCCAGCAGTGACCAGCCAGGGGGGAACACTGAAGCTTTCTTT. It codes for CASSDQPGGNTEAFF.

This clonotype was seen only a few times. This chain joins TRBV29-1 and TRBJ2-3; tentatively, D is TRBD1 (5 bases). Trimming took 4 bases from V and 1 from J, leaving 15 bases between them. The CDR3 totals 15 residues. Germline V lookup: CDR1 SQVTM, CDR2 ANQGSEA. CDR3 in amino acids: CSVAGRESGTDTQYF. The CDR3 region has the DNA TGCAGCGTTGCGGGCAGGGAAAGCGGCACAGATACGCAGTATTTT.

The rearrangement joins TRBV30 to TRBJ2-7; 8 bases are shared with TRBD1. The length of the CDR3 is 13 residues. V gave up 3 bases and J gave up 3 bases; unmatched junction bases: 4. Germline V gives CDR1 GTSNPN, CDR2 SVGIG (reference sequence). The CDR3, as DNA: TGTGCCTGGAGCCAGGGGACAGGCTACGAGCAGTACTTC. This encodes CAWSQGTGYEQYF.

This clonotype came up a few times. The chain has TRBV20-1 and TRBJ1-1; the match to TRBD1 covers 7 bases. J was trimmed by 3 bases and V by 4 bases; bases with no gene match: 8. In germline, CDR1 is DFQATT, CDR2 SNEGSKA (reference sequence). CDR3 size: 14 residues. The CDR3 DNA reads as TGCAGTGCTATTCAAGGGGGCATCGACACTGAAGCTTTCTTT. This encodes CSAIQGGIDTEAFF.

Concerning this clonotype itself: A clone one base away is much larger, so this may be a read error. Here the CDR3 reads CASSQESLAERFF. CDR3 in DNA: TGTGCCAGCAGCCAAGAAAGCTTGGCCGAGCGGTTCTTC. The chain joins TRBV4-2 to TRBJ2-1; D is undetermined. The germline V gene has CDR1 LGHNA and CDR2 YNFKEQ. This CDR3 has 13 amino acids.

The rearrangement links TRBV10-2 to TRBJ2-3; 7 nucleotides line up with TRBD2. Per germline, CDR1 WSHSY and CDR2 SAAADI. The CDR3 contains 16 residues. Trimming cost V 4 bases and J 9 bases; bases outside gene matches: 16. This CDR3 is CASSGEGRAPWDTQYF. The CDR3 nucleotides read TGCGCCAGCAGTGGGGAGGGGAGGGCACCTTGGGACACGCAGTATTTT.

J is TRBJ2-7 and V is TRBV2, with TRBD1 matching over 10 bases. The length of the CDR3 is 14 residues. Trimming at V came to 1 base and at J to 7 bases, leaving 4 bases not matched to a gene. The germline V gene has CDR1 SNHLY and CDR2 FYNNEI. The CDR3 nucleotides are TGTGCCAGCAGTGAAGGACAGGGGGCGCGAGAGCAGTACTTC. It translates to CASSEGQGAREQYF.

CDR3 sequence reads: CASSADRYEQYF. The CDR3 DNA is TGTGCCAGCAGCGCAGATAGATACGAGCAGTACTTC. The chain is built from TRBV6-1 and TRBJ2-7; no clear D gene. The CDR3 contains 12 residues. Trimming pared 6 bases from V and 4 bases from J, leaving 10 bases between. The germline V gene encodes CDR1 MNHNS and CDR2 SASEGT.

The table lists this clonotype with a few counts. The genes are TRBV3-1 and TRBJ1-2; 7 bases match TRBD1. After removal of 1 base from V and 3 bases from J, the junction contained 5 bases not matched to a gene. This CDR3 spans 15 amino acids. The germline gives CDR1 LGHDT, CDR2 YNNKEL (reference sequence). The CDR3 protein is CASSQVHRGDYGYTF. As DNA, the CDR3 is TGTGCCAGCAGCCAAGTCCACAGGGGCGACTATGGCTACACCTTC.

This clonotype has just a few counts. The chain links TRBV6-1 to TRBJ1-1; 8 bases align to TRBD1. Germline CDR1 and CDR2: MNHNS and SASEGT. This CDR3 spans 12 amino acids. V dropped 7 bases and J dropped 8; count of bases not matched to a gene: 6. CDR3 nucleotides: TGTGCCAGCACGTGGACAGGGCGCGAAGCTTTCTTT. Translating it yields CASTWTGREAFF.

The V call is TRBV20-1, the J call TRBJ2-3; D perhaps matches TRBD1 (6 bases). V was trimmed by 0 bases and J by 4 bases, leaving 17 bases between them. This CDR3 comprises 16 residues. In germline, CDR1 is DFQATT, CDR2 SNEGSKA (reference sequence). The CDR3 reads CSARDPQGPTPDTQYF. CDR3 sequence (DNA): TGCAGTGCTAGAGATCCGCAGGGGCCTACCCCAGATACGCAGTATTTT.

This clonotype occurred many times. J is TRBJ2-7 and V is TRBV3-1, with TRBD2 identical over 10 bases. V lost 4 bases to trimming and J lost 5 bases; unmatched junction nucleotides: 8. This CDR3 has 15 amino acids. CDR1 LGHDT and CDR2 YNNKEL come from the germline V gene (reference sequence). CDR3 sequence: CASSRFTSGDNEQYF. The CDR3 DNA reads as TGTGCCAGCAGCCGATTTACTAGCGGGGACAACGAGCAGTACTTC.

The CDR3 DNA follows: TGTGCCAGCAGCGCACAGGGTAACTCCTACAATGAGCAGTTCTTC. This translates into CASSAQGNSYNEQFF. The rearrangement links TRBV9 to TRBJ2-1; perhaps TRBD1 as D (6 bases). This CDR3 comprises 15 residues. The V and J ends lost 3 bases and 0 bases respectively, with 10 bases between them. Germline loops: CDR1 SGDLS, CDR2 YYNGEE.

The chain uses TRBV4-1 and TRBJ2-3; 10 nucleotides line up with TRBD2. Germline CDR1 is MGHRA and CDR2 is YSYEKL. The CDR3 consists of 20 residues. Trimming removed 4 bases from V and 2 bases from J; junction bases left unmatched: 18. The CDR3 region is CASSPGRLAGATGFTDTQYF. Written as DNA, the CDR3 is TGCGCCAGCAGCCCGGGGAGGCTAGCGGGGGCCACAGGGTTCACAGATACGCAGTATTTT.

The chain employs TRBV21-1 and TRBJ2-7. TRBV21-1 is recorded as a pseudogene. The CDR3 is 11 residues long. This CDR3 reads CASSKTSGAYF. The CDR3 coding sequence is TGTGCCAGCAGCAAAACCAGTGGTGCGTACTTC.

The chain employs TRBV7-6 and TRBJ2-1; 7 bases are a match to TRBD2. After removal of 5 bases from V and 1 base from J, the junction contained 5 bases not matched to a gene. Germline V lookup: CDR1 SGHVS, CDR2 FNYEAQ. The CDR3 is made up of 15 amino acids. As DNA, the CDR3 is TGTGCCAGCAGCGACCTAGCGGAATCCTACAATGAGCAGTTCTTC. Its protein is CASSDLAESYNEQFF.

This clonotype came up a few times. A much larger clone sits a single nucleotide away, making a read error possible. The rearrangement joins TRBV29-1 to TRBJ2-5; the D gene could be TRBD1 or TRBD2 (5 bases each). The CDR3 loop spans 12 amino acids. Per germline, CDR1 SQVTM and CDR2 ANQGSEA. The CDR3 reads CSAAGGQEIQYF. In DNA, the CDR3 is TGCAGCGCCGCGGGCGGACAAGAGATCCAGTACTTC.

This chain uses TRBV20-1 with TRBJ2-5; D may be TRBD1 (6 bases). Germline CDR1 and CDR2: DFQATT and SNEGSKA (reference sequence). The CDR3 covers 13 residues. The CDR3 bases are TGCGTCCCTAAGAGAGGGGACAAAGAGACCCAGTACTTC. This translates into CVPKRGDKETQYF.

This clonotype was seen a handful of times. The chain combines TRBV20-1 with TRBJ1-5; 7 bases align to TRBD1. CDR1 DFQATT and CDR2 SNEGSKA come from the germline V gene (reference sequence). V lost 1 base, J lost 0 bases, and 9 bases stayed unmatched. The CDR3 runs 17 residues. CDR3 nucleotide sequence: TGCAGTGCTAGAGGCAGCGGGGACAGTTATAGCAATCAGCCCCAGCATTTT. Protein product: CSARGSGDSYSNQPQHF.

This clonotype showed up many times. J is TRBJ2-1 and V is TRBV4-1; D might be TRBD2 (6 bases). CDR1 and CDR2 (germline): MGHRA, YSYEKL. Trimming took off 0 bases at V and 12 bases at J, with 12 bases between the two ends. CDR3 length equals 13 residues. The CDR3 reads CASSQDLVGGQFF. The CDR3, as DNA: TGCGCCAGCAGCCAAGATCTGGTCGGGGGGCAGTTCTTC.

The rearrangement uses TRBV20-1 and TRBJ2-7, with no clear D. The CDR3 contains 15 residues. Trimming took off 5 bases at V and 1 base at J, with 18 bases between the two ends. In germline, CDR1 is DFQATT, CDR2 SNEGSKA (reference sequence). The CDR3 region is CSALSTKAVSYEQYF. The DNA for the CDR3 is TGCAGTGCTCTAAGTACGAAGGCTGTATCCTACGAGCAGTACTTC.

The V gene is TRBV5-1, the J gene TRBJ2-5; 8 nucleotides align to TRBD1. The CDR3 consists of 14 residues. CDR1 is SGHRS, CDR2 YFSETQ, per germline. The V segment lost 3 bases and the J segment 1 base; nucleotides outside the gene matches: 2. The DNA of the CDR3 is TGCGCCAGCAGCTGGACAGGGATCCAAGAGACCCAGTACTTC. It encodes CASSWTGIQETQYF. Full variable domain (rest looked up from reference TRBV5-1 and TRBJ2-5): KAGVTQTPRYLIKTRGQQVTLSCSPISGHRSVSWYQQTPGQGLQFLFEYFSETQRNKGNFPGRFSGRQFSNSRSEMNVSTLELGDSALYLCASSWTGIQETQYFGPGTRLLVL.

This clonotype has a handful of counts. The rearrangement joins TRBV28 to TRBJ2-7; D tentatively reads TRBD1 or TRBD2 (5 bases each). The CDR3 has 14 amino acids. Germline V gene data show CDR1 as MDHEN and CDR2 as SYDVKM. V lost 3 bases and J lost 2, with 11 bases in between. The CDR3 reads CASSLMGRPYEQYF. The CDR3 bases are TGTGCCAGCAGTTTGATGGGACGTCCCTACGAGCAGTACTTC.

This rearrangement joins TRBV6-1 to TRBJ2-7; TRBD1 aligns across 8 bases. The ends lost 7 bases at V and 5 bases at J; junction bases unmatched: 7. Germline CDR1 reads MNHNS; CDR2 reads SASEGT. The CDR3 is 13 amino acids. The CDR3 DNA sequence: TGTGCCAGCACAGGCAGGGGGCTCAACGAGCAGTACTTC. Its translation: CASTGRGLNEQYF.

CDR3 coding DNA: TGCAGTGCTAGTTCACTGAAAGAGACCCAGTACTTC. Protein product: CSASSLKETQYF. The V and J genes are TRBV20-1 and TRBJ2-5; no firm D call. Germline V gene lookup returns CDR1 DFQATT and CDR2 SNEGSKA (reference sequence). V lost 3 bases, J lost 3 bases, and 8 bases lay in between. The CDR3 is 12 amino acids.

The chain is built from TRBV4-1 and TRBJ2-7; 16 bases are shared with TRBD2. CDR1 is MGHRA, CDR2 YSYEKL, per germline. J lost 1 base, V lost 6 bases, and 9 bases had no gene match. The CDR3 runs to 18 residues. The CDR3 bases are TGCGCCAGCAGACCGGGACTAGCGGGAGGGCCCGGTTCCTACGAGCAGTACTTC. Its protein product is CASRPGLAGGPGSYEQYF.

The chain's CDR3 is CASTRSQTYEQYF. As DNA, the CDR3 is TGTGCCAGCACCAGGAGCCAAACCTACGAGCAGTACTTC. This chain connects TRBV2 to TRBJ2-7; D not certain. CDR3 size: 13 residues. Germline lookup yields CDR1 SNHLY and CDR2 FYNNEI. Trimming shortened V by 7 bases and J by 2 bases, and 12 bases separated the two germline ends.

As concerns this clonotype: One base away lies a much larger clone, so this may be a sequencing read error. The chain employs TRBV6-5 and TRBJ2-4, with TRBD1 as a possible D gene (5 bases). TRBJ2-7 explains the end of the DNA better; the J call may be wrong. The CDR3 length is 14 residues. Germline assignment: CDR1 MNHEY and CDR2 SVGAGI. CDR3 bases: TGTGCCAGCAAACAGGAACGGCAGAGCTACGAGCAGTACTTC. Amino acids: CASKQERQSYEQYF.

The chain combines TRBV20-1 with TRBJ1-5; possibly TRBD1 for D (6 bases). Trimming cost V 6 bases and J 2 bases, with 17 bases left between them. Germline CDR1 reads DFQATT; CDR2 reads SNEGSKA (reference sequence). The CDR3 is made up of 15 amino acids. This CDR3 reads CSAGAREGGNQPQHF. DNA of the CDR3: TGCAGTGCCGGAGCCAGGGAGGGGGGCAATCAGCCCCAGCATTTT.